The 20 T cell receptor beta chains given below trace back to one sample, sequenced in a study of blood T cell repertoires in COVID-19. The assay was immunoSEQ multiplex PCR, and TCRdb's table has in-frame clones only and misses some. The table has 110,000 to 150,000 clones, 80% seen once. The sample taken for sequencing was peripheral blood. The receptor set was obtained from a man aged 65 to 79 who had recovered from COVID-19.

The chain combines TRBV30 with TRBJ1-6; a possible D gene is TRBD1 (5 bases). The CDR3 runs 12 residues. In germline, CDR1 is GTSNPN, CDR2 SVGIG (reference sequence). Between the trimmed V and J ends, which lost 4 bases and 7 bases, there was a span of 8 bases. In nucleotides, the CDR3 is TGTGCCTGGATAAAGGGGAATTCACCCCTCCACTTT. Translation: CAWIKGNSPLHF.

This chain uses TRBV7-9 with TRBJ2-3; TRBD2 matches at 7 bases. Germline loops: CDR1 SEHNR, CDR2 FQNEAQ (reference sequence). The CDR3 totals 18 residues. V trimming: 6 bases; J trimming: 3 bases; junction bases outside the gene matches: 18. For the CDR3, the DNA is TGTGCCAGCAGATCGACCCTCGCTAAGCGGGGAGGGACAGATACGCAGTATTTT. Translating it yields CASRSTLAKRGGTDTQYF.

In its sample, this clone was seen a few times. J is TRBJ1-5 and V is TRBV5-5, with 11 bases fitting TRBD1. Germline CDR1 is SGHKS and CDR2 is YYEKEE (reference sequence). The CDR3 is 16 amino acids. V was pared by 5 bases and J by 3 bases, with 7 bases of the junction left unmatched. The CDR3 DNA reads TGTGCCAGCAGACGGACAGGGGGCGAGAACAATCAGCCCCAGCATTTT. It specifies CASRRTGGENNQPQHF.

The rearrangement joins TRBV4-1 to TRBJ2-2; a weak D match, TRBD2 (5 bases). Germline CDR1 is MGHRA and CDR2 is YSYEKL. CDR3 length equals 13 residues. Between the trimmed V and J ends, which lost 4 bases and 13 bases, there was a span of 16 bases. This chain's CDR3 is CASSRFREELLFF. CDR3 bases: TGCGCCAGCAGCCGCTTCCGGGAAGAATTGCTGTTTTTT.

This clone was counted once. The rearrangement joins TRBV29-1 to TRBJ1-1; 9 nucleotides align to TRBD1. This CDR3 is built from 13 residues. Losses at the gene ends were 7 bases for V and 4 bases for J; bases not matched to a gene: 7. CDR1 and CDR2 from the germline V gene are SQVTM and ANQGSEA. The CDR3 DNA follows: TGCAGCGCTCGGACAGGGGCGGGCACTGAAGCTTTCTTT. Translating it yields CSARTGAGTEAFF. Based on the CDR3 plus reference TRBV29-1 and TRBJ1-1, the full variable domain is SAVISQKPSRDICQRGTSLTIQCQVDSQVTMMFWYRQQPGQSLTLIATANQGSEATYESGFVIDKFPISRPNLTFSTLTVSNMSPEDSSIYLCSARTGAGTEAFFGQGTRLTVV.

The rearrangement links TRBV5-1 to TRBJ1-1; a possible D gene is TRBD1 (5 bases). The V end lost 0 bases, the J end lost 3 bases, and 12 bases lay between the germline ends. The CDR3 loop spans 15 amino acids. CDR1 and CDR2 (germline): SGHRS, YFSETQ. The CDR3 loop is CASSLAGRGDTEAFF. CDR3 nucleotide sequence: TGCGCCAGCAGCTTGGCCGGGAGAGGGGACACTGAAGCTTTCTTT.

This clone was seen only once. The rearrangement uses TRBV10-3 and TRBJ1-5; no definite D call. Germline loops: CDR1 ENHRY, CDR2 SYGVKD. The V end lost 4 bases, the J end lost 1 base, and 11 bases lay between the germline ends. The CDR3 loop spans 15 amino acids. The chain's CDR3 is CAISGVEGSNQPQHF. The CDR3 DNA sequence: TGTGCCATCAGTGGTGTTGAGGGCAGCAATCAGCCCCAGCATTTT.

The rearrangement links TRBV6-1 to TRBJ1-2, with D perhaps matching TRBD1 (6 bases). The CDR3 covers 14 residues. The germline V gene has CDR1 MNHNS and CDR2 SASEGT. V lost 1 base and J 7 bases, leaving 13 bases between the germline ends. CDR3 nucleotides: TGTGCCAGCAGTGAAGTCCCAGGGGCCGGTGGCTACACCTTC. It encodes CASSEVPGAGGYTF.

V gene TRBV9 combines with J gene TRBJ2-7; 8 bases are shared with TRBD2. Germline lookup yields CDR1 SGDLS and CDR2 YYNGEE. The CDR3 spans 14 residues. The V and J ends lost 2 bases and 5 bases, in that order; junction bases with no gene match: 6. The CDR3 sequence: CASSVGTRTNEQYF. The CDR3 region has the DNA TGTGCCAGCAGCGTGGGGACTAGAACGAACGAGCAGTACTTC.

CDR3 nucleotide sequence: TGCGCCAGCAGCCAACCTTACGGGGATGGCTACACCTTC. Translation gives CASSQPYGDGYTF. This chain uses TRBV4-1 with TRBJ1-2, with D unresolved. V was shortened by 2 bases and J by 6 bases, with 10 bases between the two germline ends. This CDR3 contains 13 residues. Germline V gives CDR1 MGHRA, CDR2 YSYEKL.

V and J are TRBV7-9 and TRBJ1-4; D remains ambiguous. V lost 3 bases, J lost 4 bases, and 6 bases lay in between. Germline CDR1 reads SEHNR; CDR2 reads FQNEAQ (reference sequence). The CDR3 covers 13 residues. The CDR3 nucleotides are TGTGCCAGCAGCTTGAGCGGTAATGAAAAACTGTTTTTT. This encodes CASSLSGNEKLFF. The full variable domain, in which reference TRBV7-9 and TRBJ1-4 provide the parts outside the CDR3, is DTGVSQNPRHKITKRGQNVTFRCDPISEHNRLYWYRQTLGQGPEFLTYFQNEAQLEKSRLLSDRFSAERPKGSFSTLEIQRTEQGDSAMYLCASSLSGNEKLFFGSGTQLSVL.

This clone was seen a few times. Additional DNA sequences in this sample encode the identical CDR3. The chain is built from TRBV6-5 and TRBJ2-7; 10 bases fit TRBD1. J gave up 3 bases and V 3 bases, and 5 bases lay outside the gene matches. From germline, CDR1 is MNHEY and CDR2 SVGAGI. This CDR3 has 15 amino acids. For the CDR3, the DNA is TGTGCCAGCAGTTATACCGGGACAGGGGACTACGAGCAGTACTTC. It is translated as CASSYTGTGDYEQYF.

A single count supports this clone. The identical CDR3 is also encoded by other nucleotide sequences in the sample. The gene calls are TRBV4-1 and TRBJ2-7, with a weak D call TRBD2 (6 bases). Germline CDR1 is MGHRA and CDR2 is YSYEKL. Trimming took off 1 base at V and 2 bases at J, with 12 bases between the two ends. The CDR3 loop spans 15 amino acids. CDR3 DNA sequence: TGCGCCAGCAGCCAAGGGACTGGGGGGACCTACGAGCAGTACTTC. Amino acids: CASSQGTGGTYEQYF.

V is TRBV28 and J is TRBJ2-2; 11 nucleotides match TRBD2. Germline V CDR1 and CDR2: MDHEN, SYDVKM. The CDR3 extends over 22 amino acids. The V segment lost 5 bases and the J segment 6 bases; nucleotides outside the gene matches: 26. CDR3 amino acids: CASSRWRALNIASGRSAGELFF. Written as DNA, the CDR3 is TGTGCCAGCAGTCGGTGGCGGGCCCTAAACATCGCTAGCGGGAGGTCCGCCGGGGAGCTGTTTTTT.

This clone appeared a single time. The chain joins TRBV4-1 to TRBJ2-7; 10 bases are shared with TRBD2. CDR3 length equals 22 residues. V was clipped by 2 bases and J by 4 bases; unmatched bases: 26. Germline V lookup: CDR1 MGHRA, CDR2 YSYEKL. In DNA form, the CDR3 reads TGCGCCAGCAGCCAAACACCCGGGTTCTCCCTTGGCGCAGCGGGAGGGTATTACGAGCAGTACTTC. Translation gives CASSQTPGFSLGAAGGYYEQYF.

The chain recombines TRBV5-1 with TRBJ2-7, with TRBD1 as a possible D gene (5 bases). Trimming took 0 bases from V and 5 from J, leaving 9 bases between them. The CDR3 totals 13 residues. CDR1 SGHRS and CDR2 YFSETQ come from the germline V gene. As DNA, the CDR3 is TGCGCCAGCAGCTTGGGCAGGGCCAACGAGCAGTACTTC. This gives the protein CASSLGRANEQYF.

The chain recombines TRBV18 with TRBJ1-1, with D unresolved. The CDR3 loop spans 16 amino acids. Deletions cut 6 bases from V and 0 bases from J, with 17 bases between. Germline CDR1 KGHSH, CDR2 LQKENI. In DNA form, the CDR3 reads TGTGCCAGCTCGCCCGCCGTGGGAGAAATGAACACTGAAGCTTTCTTT. It specifies CASSPAVGEMNTEAFF. Together with reference TRBV18 and TRBJ1-1, the CDR3 gives the full variable domain: NAGVMQNPRHLVRRRGQEARLRCSPMKGHSHVYWYRQLPEEGLKFMVYLQKENIIDESGMPKERFSAEFPKEGPSILRIQQVVRGDSAAYFCASSPAVGEMNTEAFFGQGTRLTVV.

The J gene is TRBJ2-3, the V gene TRBV6-1; D might be TRBD1 (5 bases). Germline CDR1 MNHNS, CDR2 SASEGT. Trimming stripped 6 bases from V and 3 bases from J, with 13 bases between. This CDR3 is 14 amino acids long. CDR3: CASSTGPQTDTQYF. CDR3 in DNA: TGTGCCAGCAGCACAGGACCCCAGACAGATACGCAGTATTTT.

The V and J genes are TRBV7-8 and TRBJ2-1; 7 bases fit TRBD2. Per germline, CDR1 SGHVS and CDR2 FQNEAQ. This CDR3 contains 12 residues. J was trimmed by 9 bases and V by 5 bases; bases with no gene match: 4. CDR3 in DNA: TGTGCCAGCAGCCCCTGGGAGGGTGAGCAGTTCTTC. It is translated as CASSPWEGEQFF.

The gene calls are TRBV30 and TRBJ1-2; TRBD1 is a possible D gene (5 bases). This CDR3 comprises 12 residues. The germline gives CDR1 GTSNPN, CDR2 SVGIG (reference sequence). V was clipped by 0 bases and J by 4 bases, with 6 bases between them. As DNA, the CDR3 is TGTGCCTGGAGTGTTGGGGCCTATGGCTACACCTTC. It encodes CAWSVGAYGYTF.